Shown below are 5 T cell receptor beta chains from a single sample sequenced in a study of T-cell reconstitution after alpha-beta-depleted transplantation in children. Unique molecular identifiers were used to barcode this TCRbeta library. TCRdb analysed the PCR reads with MiXCR anew, one entry per CDR3 protein. The profile shows about 900,000 distinct CDR3 sequences, roughly 29% of them singletons. Source: PBMCs, mostly from graft donor cells, taken 360 days after TCRalphabeta/CD19-depleted stem cell transplant. All receptors derive from a boy in the first two years of life who had a stem cell transplant for SCID, so the T cells may come from the graft donor.

The chain uses TRBV6-2 or TRBV6-3 and TRBJ1-2; D not resolved. This CDR3 region has 17 residues. V lost 5 bases and J lost 5, with 24 bases in between. Per germline, CDR1 MNHEY and CDR2 SVGEGT. CDR3 amino acids: CASSHPGLTSPSYGYTF. As DNA, the CDR3 is TGTGCCAGCAGTCATCCGGGCCTCACCTCCCCGAGTTATGGCTACACCTTC.

J is TRBJ2-1 and V is TRBV5-1; maybe TRBD2 (7 bases). This CDR3 is built from 16 residues. Germline V gene sequence: CDR1 SGHRS, CDR2 YFSETQ. V was clipped by 6 bases and J by 3 bases, with 19 bases between them. In DNA, the CDR3 is TGCGCCAGCACCGACGGGGGGCGCGCCGGCTACAATGAGCAGTTCTTC. This sequence encodes CASTDGGRAGYNEQFF.

J is TRBJ2-7 and V is TRBV4-1, with D hard to call. CDR1 and CDR2 (germline): MGHRA, YSYEKL. The length of the CDR3 is 14 residues. V was shortened by 3 bases and J by 0 bases, with 9 bases between the two germline ends. For the CDR3, the DNA is TGCGCCAGCAGCCATGCCAGCTACTCCTACGAGCAGTACTTC. It translates to CASSHASYSYEQYF.

The chain uses TRBV7-8 and TRBJ2-7; 8 nucleotides match TRBD1. This CDR3 comprises 13 residues. V shed 3 bases, J shed 5 bases, and the junction held 3 bases outside the gene matches. Germline lookup yields CDR1 SGHVS and CDR2 FQNEAQ. In DNA, the CDR3 is TGTGCCAGCAGCTTGGACAGGGTCAACGAGCAGTACTTC. Its protein is CASSLDRVNEQYF. Variable domain in full (rest from reference TRBV7-8 and TRBJ2-7): GAGVSQSPRYKVAKRGQDVALRCDPISGHVSLFWYQQALGQGPEFLTYFQNEAQLDKSGLPSDRFFAERPEGSVSTLKIQRTQQEDSAVYLCASSLDRVNEQYFGPGTRLTVT.

This clonotype was observed a few times. The chain combines TRBV5-1 with TRBJ2-7, with no clear D. CDR1 SGHRS and CDR2 YFSETQ come from the germline V gene. V was cut by 2 bases and J by 0 bases, with 6 bases left in between. CDR3 length: 13 residues. The CDR3 reads CASSFQASYEQYF. The CDR3 bases are TGCGCCAGCAGCTTTCAGGCCTCCTACGAGCAGTACTTC. Full variable domain (rest looked up from reference TRBV5-1 and TRBJ2-7): KAGVTQTPRYLIKTRGQQVTLSCSPISGHRSVSWYQQTPGQGLQFLFEYFSETQRNKGNFPGRFSGRQFSNSRSEMNVSTLELGDSALYLCASSFQASYEQYFGPGTRLTVT.